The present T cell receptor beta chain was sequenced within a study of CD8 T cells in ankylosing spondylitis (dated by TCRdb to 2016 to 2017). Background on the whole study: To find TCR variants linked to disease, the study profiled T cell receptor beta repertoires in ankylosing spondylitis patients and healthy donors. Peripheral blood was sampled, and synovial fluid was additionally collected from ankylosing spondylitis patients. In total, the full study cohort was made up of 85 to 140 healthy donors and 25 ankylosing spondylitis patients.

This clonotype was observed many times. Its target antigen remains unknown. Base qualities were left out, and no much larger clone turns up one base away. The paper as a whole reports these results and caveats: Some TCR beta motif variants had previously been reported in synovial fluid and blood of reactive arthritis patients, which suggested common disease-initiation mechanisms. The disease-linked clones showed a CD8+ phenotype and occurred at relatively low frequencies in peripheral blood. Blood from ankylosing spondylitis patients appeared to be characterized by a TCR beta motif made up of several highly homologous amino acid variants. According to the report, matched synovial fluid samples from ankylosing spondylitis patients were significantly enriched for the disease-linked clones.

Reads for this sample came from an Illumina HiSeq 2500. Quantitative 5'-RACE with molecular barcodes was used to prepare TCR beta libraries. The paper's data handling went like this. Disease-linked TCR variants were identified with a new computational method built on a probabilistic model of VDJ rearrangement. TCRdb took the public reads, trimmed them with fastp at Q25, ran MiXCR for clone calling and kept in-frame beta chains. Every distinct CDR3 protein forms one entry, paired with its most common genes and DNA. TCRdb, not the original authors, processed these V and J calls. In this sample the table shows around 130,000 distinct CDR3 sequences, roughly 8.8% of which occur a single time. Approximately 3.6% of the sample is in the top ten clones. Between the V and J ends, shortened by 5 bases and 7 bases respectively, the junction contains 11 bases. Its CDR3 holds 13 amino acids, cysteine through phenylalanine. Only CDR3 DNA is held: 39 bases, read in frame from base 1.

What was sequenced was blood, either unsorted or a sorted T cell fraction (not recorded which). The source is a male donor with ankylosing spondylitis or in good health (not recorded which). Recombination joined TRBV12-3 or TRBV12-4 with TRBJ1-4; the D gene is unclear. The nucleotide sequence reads TGTGCCAGCAGTGAGGTAGTGGGTGAAAAACTGTTTTTT. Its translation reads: CASSEVVGEKLFF.